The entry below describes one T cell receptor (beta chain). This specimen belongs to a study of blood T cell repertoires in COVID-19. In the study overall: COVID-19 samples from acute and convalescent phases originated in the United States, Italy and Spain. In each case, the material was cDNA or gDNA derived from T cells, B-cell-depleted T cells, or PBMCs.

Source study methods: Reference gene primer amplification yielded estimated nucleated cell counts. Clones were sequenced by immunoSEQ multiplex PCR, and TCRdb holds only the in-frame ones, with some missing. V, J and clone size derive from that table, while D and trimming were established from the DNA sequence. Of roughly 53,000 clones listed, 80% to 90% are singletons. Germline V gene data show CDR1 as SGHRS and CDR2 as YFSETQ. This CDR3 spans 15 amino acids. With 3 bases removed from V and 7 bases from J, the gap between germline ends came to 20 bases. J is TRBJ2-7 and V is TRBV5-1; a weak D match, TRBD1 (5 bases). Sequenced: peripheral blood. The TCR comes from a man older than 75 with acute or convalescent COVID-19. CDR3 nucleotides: TGCGCCAGCAGCTCGGATGGTCAGGGATTTGGGGAGCAGTACTTC. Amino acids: CASSSDGQGFGEQYF. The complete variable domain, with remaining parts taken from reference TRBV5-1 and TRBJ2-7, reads KAGVTQTPRYLIKTRGQQVTLSCSPISGHRSVSWYQQTPGQGLQFLFEYFSETQRNKGNFPGRFSGRQFSNSRSEMNVSTLELGDSALYLCASSSDGQGFGEQYFGPGTRLTVT.